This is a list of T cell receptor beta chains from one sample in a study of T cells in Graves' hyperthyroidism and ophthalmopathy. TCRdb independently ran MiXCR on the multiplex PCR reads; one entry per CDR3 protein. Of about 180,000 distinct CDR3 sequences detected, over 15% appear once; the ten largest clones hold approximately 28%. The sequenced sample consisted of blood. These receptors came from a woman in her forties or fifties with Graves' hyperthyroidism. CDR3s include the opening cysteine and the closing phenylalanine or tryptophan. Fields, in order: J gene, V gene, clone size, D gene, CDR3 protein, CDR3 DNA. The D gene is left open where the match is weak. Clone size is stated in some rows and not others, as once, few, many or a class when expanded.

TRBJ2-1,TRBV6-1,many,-,CASSGGISAVNEQFF,TGTGCCAGCAGTGGGGGGATAAGCGCCGTTAATGAGCAGTTCTTC
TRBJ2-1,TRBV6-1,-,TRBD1,CASKQGSYNEQFF,TGTGCCAGCAAACAGGGGTCCTACAATGAGCAGTTCTTC
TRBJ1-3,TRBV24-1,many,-,CATSDLGSSLGSGNTIYF,TGTGCCACCAGTGATCTTGGCTCCTCTCTTGGCTCTGGAAACACCATATATTTT
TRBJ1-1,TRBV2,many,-,CASSPNWGRRTEAFF,TGTGCCAGCAGTCCTAACTGGGGGCGAAGAACTGAAGCTTTCTTT
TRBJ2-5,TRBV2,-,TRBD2,CASSEARRGLTSALLETQYF,TGTGCCAGCAGTGAAGCGAGGAGGGGTCTAACTAGCGCCCTACTGGAGACCCAGTACTTC
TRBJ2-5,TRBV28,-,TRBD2,CASSLGRGVAGVETQYF,TGTGCCAGCAGTTTAGGCAGGGGGGTAGCGGGAGTTGAGACCCAGTACTTC
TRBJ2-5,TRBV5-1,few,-,CASSGGRPGETQYF,TGCGCCAGCAGTGGGGGCCGCCCCGGGGAGACCCAGTACTTC
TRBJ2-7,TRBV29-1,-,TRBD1,CSASQGADEQYF,TGCAGCGCCTCGCAGGGGGCAGACGAGCAGTACTTC
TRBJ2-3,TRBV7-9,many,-,CASSFPSADTQYF,TGTGCCAGCAGCTTCCCTAGCGCAGATACGCAGTATTTT
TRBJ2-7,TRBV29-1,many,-,CSVISQSSIYEQYF,TGCAGCGTTATCAGCCAATCTAGCATCTACGAGCAGTACTTC
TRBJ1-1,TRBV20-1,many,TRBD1,CSAMTGTVIDTEAFF,TGCAGTGCTATGACCGGGACAGTAATCGACACTGAAGCTTTCTTT
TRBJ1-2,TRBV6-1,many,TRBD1,CASSATGAFYGYTF,TGTGCCAGCAGTGCGACAGGGGCCTTCTATGGCTACACCTTC
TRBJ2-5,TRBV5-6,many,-,CASSLMGAQETQYF,TGTGCCAGCAGCTTGATGGGGGCCCAAGAGACCCAGTACTTC
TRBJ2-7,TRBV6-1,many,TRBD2,CASSSPGRGSYEQYF,TGTGCCAGCAGTTCCCCCGGGAGGGGTTCCTACGAGCAGTACTTC
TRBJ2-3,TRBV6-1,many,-,CASSPPGLDTQYF,TGTGCCAGCAGTCCCCCTGGCTTGGATACGCAGTATTTT
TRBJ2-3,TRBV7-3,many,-,CASSLTHGDGSGTDTQYF,TGTGCCAGCAGCTTAACACACGGGGATGGTTCGGGCACAGATACGCAGTATTTT
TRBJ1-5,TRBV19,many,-,CASSMTLYSNQPQHF,TGTGCCAGTAGTATGACATTGTATAGCAATCAGCCCCAGCATTTT
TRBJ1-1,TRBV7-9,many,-,CASSRHTVVDTEAFF,TGTGCCAGCAGCCGACACACAGTGGTTGACACTGAAGCTTTCTTT
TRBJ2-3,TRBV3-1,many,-,CASSQDSLRTDTQYF,TGTGCCAGCAGCCAAGATTCCCTACGCACAGATACGCAGTATTTT
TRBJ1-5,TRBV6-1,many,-,CASTMGHQPQHF,TGTGCCAGCACAATGGGGCATCAGCCCCAGCATTTT
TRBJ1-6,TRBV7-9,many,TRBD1,CASSSDKGAGSPLHF,TGTGCCAGCAGCTCGGATAAGGGGGCAGGTTCACCCCTCCACTTT
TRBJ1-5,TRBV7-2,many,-,CASSLGSGIGNQPQHF,TGTGCCAGCAGCTTAGGGTCAGGGATTGGAAATCAGCCCCAGCATTTT
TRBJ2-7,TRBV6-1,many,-,CASSEEAGDRGEQYF,TGTGCCAGCAGTGAAGAGGCGGGAGACAGGGGCGAGCAGTACTTC
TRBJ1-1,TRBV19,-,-,CASSIWGLNTEAFF,TGTGCCAGTAGTATATGGGGTTTGAACACTGAAGCTTTCTTT
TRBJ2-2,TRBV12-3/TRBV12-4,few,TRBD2,CASRLAGGNTGELFF,TGTGCCAGCCGCCTAGCGGGAGGTAACACCGGGGAGCTGTTTTTT
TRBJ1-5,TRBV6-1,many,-,CASRSPRGLGQPQHF,TGTGCCAGCCGTTCCCCTCGGGGCCTGGGTCAGCCCCAGCATTTT
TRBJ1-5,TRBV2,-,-,CASSEQGRSNRPQHF,TGTGCCAGCAGTGAACAGGGGCGGAGCAATCGGCCCCAGCATTTT
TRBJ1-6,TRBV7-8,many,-,CASSLIVVGHKDSPLHF,TGTGCCAGCAGCTTAATAGTAGTCGGTCACAAAGATTCACCCCTCCACTTT
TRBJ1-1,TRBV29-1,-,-,CSVVGPTVEAFF,TGCAGCGTTGTGGGCCCGACAGTTGAAGCTTTCTTT
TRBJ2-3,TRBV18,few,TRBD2,CASSPWSGVSTDTQYF,TGTGCCAGCTCACCTTGGAGCGGGGTGAGCACAGATACGCAGTATTTT
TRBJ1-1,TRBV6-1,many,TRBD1,CASSYSGQGALAEAFF,TGTGCCAGCAGTTACAGCGGCCAGGGGGCTCTTGCTGAAGCTTTCTTT